The clone carrying this T cell receptor beta chain was seen ten or more times. This sample stems from a study of T cells in Graves' hyperthyroidism and ophthalmopathy. From RNA transcripts, TCR beta CDR3 regions were amplified. HTBI primers were used for first-round RT-PCR of the TCR CDR3. TCRdb processed the multiplex PCR reads anew with MiXCR; each CDR3 protein has one entry. The data hold fewer than 900,000 distinct CDR3 sequences, with about 19% observed a single time. V was shortened by 4 bases and J by 2 bases, with 14 bases between the two germline ends. The CDR3 consists of 15 residues. Per germline, CDR1 LGHDT and CDR2 YNNKEL (reference sequence).

The chain uses TRBV3-1 and TRBJ2-5, with D possibly called TRBD1 or TRBD2 (6 bases each). This TCR was recovered from a woman aged 45-65 years with Graves' hyperthyroidism that later progressed to Graves' ophthalmopathy. Specimen: blood. In DNA, the CDR3 is TGTGCCAGCAGCCCCCCCCCGGGGGCTCAAGAGACCCAGTACTTC. It yields the protein CASSPPPGAQETQYF.